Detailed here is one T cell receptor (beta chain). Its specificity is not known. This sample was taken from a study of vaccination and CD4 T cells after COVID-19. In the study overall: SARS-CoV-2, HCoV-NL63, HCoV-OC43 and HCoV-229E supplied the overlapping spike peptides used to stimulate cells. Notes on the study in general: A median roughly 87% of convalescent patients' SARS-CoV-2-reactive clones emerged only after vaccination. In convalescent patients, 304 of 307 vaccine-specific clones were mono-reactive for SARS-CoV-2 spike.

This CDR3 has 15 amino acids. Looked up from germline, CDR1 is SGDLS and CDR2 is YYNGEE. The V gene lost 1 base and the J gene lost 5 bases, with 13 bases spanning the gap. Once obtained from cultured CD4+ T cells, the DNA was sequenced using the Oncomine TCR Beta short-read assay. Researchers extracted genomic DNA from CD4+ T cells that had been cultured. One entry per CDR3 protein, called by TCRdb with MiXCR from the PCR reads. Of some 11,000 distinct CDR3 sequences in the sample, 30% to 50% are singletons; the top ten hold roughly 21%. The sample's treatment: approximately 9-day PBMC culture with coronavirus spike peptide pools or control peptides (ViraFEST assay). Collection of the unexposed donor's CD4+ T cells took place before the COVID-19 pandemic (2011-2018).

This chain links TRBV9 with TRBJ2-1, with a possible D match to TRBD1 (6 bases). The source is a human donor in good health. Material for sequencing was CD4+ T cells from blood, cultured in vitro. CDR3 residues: CASSVFDRIHNEQFF. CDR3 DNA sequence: TGTGCCAGCAGCGTATTCGACAGGATCCACAATGAGCAGTTCTTC.